This paragraph reports one TCR beta chain. Antigen unknown. V lost 0 bases, J lost 8 bases, and 13 bases lay in between. CDR1 is LNHNV and CDR2 is YYDKDF in the germline V gene (reference sequence). The CDR3 is 14 amino acids. This record belongs to a study of beta chain features in type 1 diabetes. General study points: People with Type 1 diabetes carried modestly yet significantly shorter TCRB CDR3s in all four CD4+ subsets.

TCRB transcripts that were expressed got sequenced, as all of the isolated RNA had been reverse transcribed. The protocol was immunoSEQ multiplex PCR, while the TCRdb copy is restricted to in-frame clones and leaves out a portion. The data contain 200,000 to 300,000 clones, about a tenth of them seen just once; the ten biggest clones take up around 0.018%. Heparinised blood was drawn once per donor, averaging approximately 100 mL. Specimen: naive CD4+ T cells from blood. The TCR originated in a man aged 30-40 years with type 1 diabetes. This chain joins TRBV15 and TRBJ1-2, with TRBD1 as a possible D gene (5 bases). CDR3 in DNA: TGTGCCACCAGCAGAGATAAAACGGGGGGAGGCTACACCTTC. This encodes CATSRDKTGGGYTF.